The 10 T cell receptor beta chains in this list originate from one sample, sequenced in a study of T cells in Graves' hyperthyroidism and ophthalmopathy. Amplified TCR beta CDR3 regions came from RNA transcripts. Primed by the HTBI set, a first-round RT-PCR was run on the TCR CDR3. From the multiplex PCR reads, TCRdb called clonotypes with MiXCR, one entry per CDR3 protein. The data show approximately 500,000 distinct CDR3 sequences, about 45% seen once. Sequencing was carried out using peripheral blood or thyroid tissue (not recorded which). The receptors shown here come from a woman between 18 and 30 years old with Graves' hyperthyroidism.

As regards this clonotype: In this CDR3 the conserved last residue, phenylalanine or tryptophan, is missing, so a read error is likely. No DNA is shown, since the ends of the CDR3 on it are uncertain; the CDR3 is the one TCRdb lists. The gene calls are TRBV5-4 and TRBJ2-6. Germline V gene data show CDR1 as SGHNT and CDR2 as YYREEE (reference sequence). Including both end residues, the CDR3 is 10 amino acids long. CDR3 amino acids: CASSLNSVGI.

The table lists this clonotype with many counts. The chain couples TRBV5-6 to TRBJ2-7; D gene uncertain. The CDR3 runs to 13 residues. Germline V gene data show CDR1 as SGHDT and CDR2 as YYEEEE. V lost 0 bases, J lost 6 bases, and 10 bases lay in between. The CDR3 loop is CASSLGLEVEQYF. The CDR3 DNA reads TGTGCCAGCAGCTTGGGTCTAGAAGTCGAGCAGTACTTC.

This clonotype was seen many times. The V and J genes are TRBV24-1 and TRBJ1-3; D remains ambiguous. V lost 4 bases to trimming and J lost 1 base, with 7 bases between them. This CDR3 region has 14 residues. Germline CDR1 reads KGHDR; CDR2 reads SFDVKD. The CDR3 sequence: CATSEPGSGNTIYF. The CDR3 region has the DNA TGTGCCACCAGTGAACCGGGATCTGGAAACACCATATATTTT.

CDR3 region: CSVHSGRALSNEKLFF. Here the CDR3 DNA reads TGCAGCGTCCATAGCGGGAGGGCGCTTTCTAATGAAAAACTGTTTTTT. The chain has TRBV29-1 and TRBJ1-4; D not certain. Trimming shortened V by 6 bases and J by 3 bases, and 20 bases separated the two germline ends. CDR3 length equals 16 residues. The germline V gene encodes CDR1 SQVTM and CDR2 ANQGSEA. Full variable domain (outside the CDR3, taken from reference TRBV29-1 and TRBJ1-4): SAVISQKPSRDICQRGTSLTIQCQVDSQVTMMFWYRQQPGQSLTLIATANQGSEATYESGFVIDKFPISRPNLTFSTLTVSNMSPEDSSIYLCSVHSGRALSNEKLFFGSGTQLSVL.

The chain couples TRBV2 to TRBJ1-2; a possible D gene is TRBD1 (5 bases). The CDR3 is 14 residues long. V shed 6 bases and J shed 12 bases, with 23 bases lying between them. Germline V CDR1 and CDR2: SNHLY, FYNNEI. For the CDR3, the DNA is TGTGCCAGCAGCGAACGGGACGCGAACTCTGGAAACACCTTC. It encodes CASSERDANSGNTF.

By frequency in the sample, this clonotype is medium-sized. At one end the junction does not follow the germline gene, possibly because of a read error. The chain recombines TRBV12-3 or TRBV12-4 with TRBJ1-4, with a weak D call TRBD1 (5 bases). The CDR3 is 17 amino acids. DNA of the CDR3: TGTGCCAGCAGCTTAGGAGCGCCGCAGGGCGTTTCGGGAAAACTGTTTTTT. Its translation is CASSLGAPQGVSGKLFF.

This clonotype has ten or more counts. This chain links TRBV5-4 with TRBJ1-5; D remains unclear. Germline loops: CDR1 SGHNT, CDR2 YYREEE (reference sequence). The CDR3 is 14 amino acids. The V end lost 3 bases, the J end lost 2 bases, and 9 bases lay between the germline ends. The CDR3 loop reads CASSSGSGNQPQHF. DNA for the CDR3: TGTGCCAGCAGCTCGGGTTCTGGCAATCAGCCCCAGCATTTT.

The CDR3, as DNA: TGTGCCACCAGTGACGCTTCCGGGACCCAGTACTTC. Protein product: CATSDASGTQYF. The V gene is TRBV24-1, the J gene TRBJ2-5; D remains ambiguous. The CDR3 contains 12 residues. V was pared by 4 bases and J by 7 bases, with 9 bases between. The germline gives CDR1 KGHDR, CDR2 SFDVKD.

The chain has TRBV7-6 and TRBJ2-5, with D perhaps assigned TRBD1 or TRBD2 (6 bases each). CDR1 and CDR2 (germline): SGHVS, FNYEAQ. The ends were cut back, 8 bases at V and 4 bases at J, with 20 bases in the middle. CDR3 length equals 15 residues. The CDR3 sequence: CASGNTGASRETQYF. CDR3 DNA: TGTGCCAGCGGGAATACGGGGGCCAGCAGAGAGACCCAGTACTTC.

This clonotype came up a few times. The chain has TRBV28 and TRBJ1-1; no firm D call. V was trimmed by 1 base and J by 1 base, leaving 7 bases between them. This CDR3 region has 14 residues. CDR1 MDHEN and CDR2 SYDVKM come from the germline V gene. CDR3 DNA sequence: TGTGCCAGCAGTTTATCTTCAGGGAACACTGAAGCTTTCTTT. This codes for CASSLSSGNTEAFF.